This TCR beta chain was sequenced in a study of technical replicates of blood from a few donors. Repertoires were generated with immunoSEQ multiplex PCR, while TCRdb's copy carries only in-frame clones and drops some. Among 99,000 or so clones, approximately 95% were seen once, and the ten largest hold roughly 0.2%. Germline assignment: CDR1 SEHNR and CDR2 FQNEAQ (reference sequence). V lost 1 base and J lost 2; bases outside the gene matches: 7. CDR3 length: 16 residues. Sequenced input: T cells isolated from PBMCs. This chain links TRBV7-9 with TRBJ2-7, with 8 bases aligning to TRBD1. The source of this sequence is a human donor in good health. The DNA for the CDR3 is TGTGCCAGCAGCTTAGTAACCGGGACAGGCCCCTACGAGCAGTACTTC. Amino acid sequence: CASSLVTGTGPYEQYF.